A single sample gave rise to the 7 T cell receptor beta chains below, sequenced in a study of cytomegalovirus exposure and HLA in healthy donors. Generated by immunoSEQ multiplex PCR, the TCRdb table keeps only in-frame clones and is missing some. The data hold over 200,000 clones, with over 65% observed a single time. The specimen sequenced was PBMCs. These receptors were obtained from a woman in her late teens or twenties in good health and CMV-seronegative.

The rearrangement joins TRBV9 to TRBJ1-1, with D perhaps matching TRBD1 (6 bases). CDR3 length equals 14 residues. Germline V gene lookup returns CDR1 SGDLS and CDR2 YYNGEE. Trimming cost V 4 bases and J 5 bases, with 15 bases left between them. CDR3 DNA sequence: TGTGCCAGCAGCCCACAGGGCAGTGGAACTGAAGCTTTCTTT. As protein: CASSPQGSGTEAFF.

This clone was counted at least ten times. This rearrangement joins TRBV11-2 to TRBJ2-7; no clear D gene. There are 11 residues in the CDR3. The germline gives CDR1 SGHAT, CDR2 FQNNGV. V gave up 4 bases and J gave up 6 bases, with 7 bases separating them. CDR3 bases: TGTGCCAGCAGCTCGACGGCCGAGCAGTACTTC. It translates to CASSSTAEQYF.

This clone was observed a few times. The V and J genes are TRBV2 and TRBJ1-2; no firm D call. CDR1 is SNHLY, CDR2 FYNNEI, per germline. Trimming stripped 5 bases from V and 8 bases from J, with 18 bases between. The CDR3 has 14 amino acids. The CDR3 sequence is CASSLTGIIGGYTF. CDR3 coding DNA: TGTGCCAGCAGTTTGACCGGCATAATAGGCGGCTACACCTTC.

For this clone: Other nucleotide sequences from this sample produce the same CDR3. The rearrangement uses TRBV5-1 and TRBJ2-7; the D is unclear. The CDR3 totals 14 residues. V lost 0 bases to trimming and J lost 0 bases, with 7 bases between them. Germline V CDR1 and CDR2: SGHRS, YFSETQ. The CDR3 is CASSLGRSSYEQYF. The CDR3 DNA reads as TGCGCCAGCAGCTTGGGCAGGTCCTCCTACGAGCAGTACTTC.

The chain links TRBV5-1 to TRBJ2-1; 10 bases fit TRBD2. This CDR3 has 15 residues. Germline assignment: CDR1 SGHRS and CDR2 YFSETQ. Trimming took 2 bases from V and 4 from J; bases not matched to a gene: 3. The CDR3 bases are TGCGCCAGCAGCTTAGATAGCGGGGGGTACAATGAGCAGTTCTTC. Protein product: CASSLDSGGYNEQFF.

CDR3 amino acids: CASSVAGQVQETQYF. In DNA, the CDR3 is TGTGCCAGCAGCGTAGCTGGACAGGTCCAAGAGACCCAGTACTTC. The chain carries TRBV9 and TRBJ2-5; 7 bases fit TRBD1. In germline, CDR1 is SGDLS, CDR2 YYNGEE. This CDR3 spans 15 amino acids. The J segment lost 1 base and the V segment lost 0 bases, leaving 3 bases of the junction unmatched.

The chain combines TRBV2 with TRBJ2-5, with D perhaps matching TRBD1 or TRBD2 (5 bases each). The germline gives CDR1 SNHLY, CDR2 FYNNEI. The germline V and J ends were trimmed by 0 bases and 5 bases, with 16 bases remaining between them. The CDR3 spans 16 residues. CDR3 region: CASSEAGPRPQETQYF. The CDR3 region has the DNA TGTGCCAGCAGTGAAGCGGGACCTCGGCCTCAGGAGACCCAGTACTTC.